Shown below are 10 T cell receptor beta chains from a single sample sequenced in a study of shared T cell receptors in the human thymus. Libraries were prepared by immunoSEQ multiplex PCR; TCRdb keeps only in-frame clonotypes and omits some of them. The sample yields just under 550,000 clones, 70% to 80% seen once. In addition, the sample was reused for a study of human thymus T cells.

What was sequenced was thymocytes. The receptors were sampled from a boy in the first two years of life with a congenital heart defect.

The chain links TRBV18 to TRBJ2-7; D might be TRBD2 (6 bases). This CDR3 comprises 16 residues. Per germline, CDR1 KGHSH and CDR2 LQKENI. Trimming pared 0 bases from V and 4 bases from J, leaving 16 bases between. Written as DNA, the CDR3 is TGTGCCAGCTCACCACCGGGAGGCCGCACCGGGTACGAGCAGTACTTC. This codes for CASSPPGGRTGYEQYF. The full variable domain, its missing parts supplied by reference TRBV18 and TRBJ2-7, is NAGVMQNPRHLVRRRGQEARLRCSPMKGHSHVYWYRQLPEEGLKFMVYLQKENIIDESGMPKERFSAEFPKEGPSILRIQQVVRGDSAAYFCASSPPGGRTGYEQYFGPGTRLTVT.

The gene calls are TRBV7-8 and TRBJ2-1; 10 nucleotides align to TRBD2. The V gene's germline CDR1 is SGHVS and CDR2 FQNEAQ. J lost 9 bases, V lost 2 bases, and 7 bases had no gene match. This CDR3 is 15 amino acids long. The CDR3 reads CASSLKEREGPEQFF. CDR3 nucleotides: TGTGCCAGCAGCTTAAAGGAGCGGGAGGGCCCTGAGCAGTTCTTC. The full variable domain, rest sourced from reference TRBV7-8 and TRBJ2-1, is GAGVSQSPRYKVAKRGQDVALRCDPISGHVSLFWYQQALGQGPEFLTYFQNEAQLDKSGLPSDRFFAERPEGSVSTLKIQRTQQEDSAVYLCASSLKEREGPEQFFGPGTRLTVL.

The V and J genes are TRBV4-2 and TRBJ1-4; D perhaps matches TRBD1 (6 bases). Germline V lookup: CDR1 LGHNA, CDR2 YNFKEQ. The germline V and J ends were trimmed by 1 base and 5 bases, with 17 bases remaining between them. CDR3 length: 17 residues. CDR3 nucleotides: TGTGCCAGCAGCCAAGTGGGGAAGGACAGTCAAAATGAAAAACTGTTTTTT. The encoded protein is CASSQVGKDSQNEKLFF.

The chain uses TRBV2 and TRBJ2-7; tentative D call: TRBD2 (6 bases). The length of the CDR3 is 13 residues. Germline loops: CDR1 SNHLY, CDR2 FYNNEI. Trimming removed 6 bases at V and 5 bases at J, with 14 bases between. The CDR3: CASSAGFSHEQYF. The CDR3 DNA reads as TGTGCCAGCAGCGCGGGATTTTCCCACGAGCAGTACTTC.

The chain combines TRBV9 with TRBJ2-7; tentative D call: TRBD1 (5 bases). Trimming shortened V by 2 bases and J by 0 bases, and 15 bases separated the two germline ends. The germline V gene encodes CDR1 SGDLS and CDR2 YYNGEE. The CDR3 runs 16 residues. CDR3 DNA sequence: TGTGCCAGCAGCGTGAGCGTGGGGCCCCACTCCTACGAGCAGTACTTC. It translates to CASSVSVGPHSYEQYF.

The chain joins TRBV15 to TRBJ2-1, with 8 nucleotides matching TRBD2. CDR3 size: 21 residues. Germline loops: CDR1 LNHNV, CDR2 YYDKDF (reference sequence). The trim removed 2 bases at V and 1 base at J, leaving 19 bases unmatched. CDR3 residues: CATSRLLSGGAEGRSYNEQFF. CDR3 bases: TGTGCCACCAGCAGATTGTTGTCGGGGGGGGCGGAGGGAAGGTCCTACAATGAGCAGTTCTTC. Using reference TRBV15 and TRBJ2-1 for the parts outside the CDR3, the full variable domain is DAMVIQNPRYQVTQFGKPVTLSCSQTLNHNVMYWYQQKSSQAPKLLFHYYDKDFNNEADTPDNFQSRRPNTSFCFLDIRSPGLGDTAMYLCATSRLLSGGAEGRSYNEQFFGPGTRLTVL.

This rearrangement joins TRBV7-2 to TRBJ2-4; no firm D call. CDR3 length: 15 amino acids. CDR1 is SGHTA and CDR2 is FQGNSA in the germline V gene. Trimming cost V 5 bases and J 6 bases, with 17 bases left between them. Here the CDR3 DNA reads TGTGCCAGCAGCCCAGTCCGGGTAGCTGGAAACATTCAGTACTTC. Translating it yields CASSPVRVAGNIQYF. Variable domain in full (rest from reference TRBV7-2 and TRBJ2-4): GAGVSQSPSNKVTEKGKDVELRCDPISGHTALYWYRQSLGQGLEFLIYFQGNSAPDKSGLPSDRFSAERTGGSVSTLTIQRTQQEDSAVYLCASSPVRVAGNIQYFGAGTRLSVL.

This clone appeared a few times. V and J are TRBV20-1 and TRBJ1-2, with D uncertain. The CDR3 spans 11 residues. Trimming shortened V by 1 base and J by 8 bases, and 8 bases separated the two germline ends. Germline V gives CDR1 DFQATT, CDR2 SNEGSKA (reference sequence). Here the CDR3 reads CSARGRGGYTF. CDR3 sequence (DNA): TGCAGTGCTAGAGGCCGTGGCGGCTACACCTTC.

This clone has only one observation. The CDR3, as DNA: TGTGCCTGGAGTGGTCAGGGGAAGTCCTACGAGCAGTACTTC. Its translation: CAWSGQGKSYEQYF. The chain links TRBV30 to TRBJ2-7; tentatively, D is TRBD1 (6 bases). CDR3 length: 14 amino acids. Germline CDR1 and CDR2: GTSNPN and SVGIG (reference sequence). V was shortened by 1 base and J by 1 base, with 11 bases between the two germline ends.

This clone has a single count. The chain uses TRBV30 and TRBJ1-1; the match to TRBD1 covers 8 bases. CDR3 length: 13 residues. With 7 bases clipped from V and 7 bases from J, the junction kept 11 bases outside the gene matches. Germline V gene sequence: CDR1 GTSNPN, CDR2 SVGIG (reference sequence). As DNA, the CDR3 is TGTGCCTCCCCGGACAGGGTGAATGGTGAAGCTTTCTTT. Protein: CASPDRVNGEAFF.